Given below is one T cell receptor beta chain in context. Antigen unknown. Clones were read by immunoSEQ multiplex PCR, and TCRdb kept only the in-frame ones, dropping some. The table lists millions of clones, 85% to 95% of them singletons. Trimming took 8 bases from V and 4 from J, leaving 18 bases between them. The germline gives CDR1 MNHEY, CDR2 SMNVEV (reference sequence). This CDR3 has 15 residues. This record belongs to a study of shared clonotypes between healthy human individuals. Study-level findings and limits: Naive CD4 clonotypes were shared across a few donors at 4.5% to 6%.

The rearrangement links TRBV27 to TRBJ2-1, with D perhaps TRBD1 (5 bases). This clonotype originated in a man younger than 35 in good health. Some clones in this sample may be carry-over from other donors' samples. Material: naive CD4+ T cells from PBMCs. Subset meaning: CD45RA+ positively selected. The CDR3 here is CASGAPLSWYNEQFF. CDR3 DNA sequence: TGTGCCAGCGGGGCCCCTCTTAGCTGGTACAATGAGCAGTTCTTC.